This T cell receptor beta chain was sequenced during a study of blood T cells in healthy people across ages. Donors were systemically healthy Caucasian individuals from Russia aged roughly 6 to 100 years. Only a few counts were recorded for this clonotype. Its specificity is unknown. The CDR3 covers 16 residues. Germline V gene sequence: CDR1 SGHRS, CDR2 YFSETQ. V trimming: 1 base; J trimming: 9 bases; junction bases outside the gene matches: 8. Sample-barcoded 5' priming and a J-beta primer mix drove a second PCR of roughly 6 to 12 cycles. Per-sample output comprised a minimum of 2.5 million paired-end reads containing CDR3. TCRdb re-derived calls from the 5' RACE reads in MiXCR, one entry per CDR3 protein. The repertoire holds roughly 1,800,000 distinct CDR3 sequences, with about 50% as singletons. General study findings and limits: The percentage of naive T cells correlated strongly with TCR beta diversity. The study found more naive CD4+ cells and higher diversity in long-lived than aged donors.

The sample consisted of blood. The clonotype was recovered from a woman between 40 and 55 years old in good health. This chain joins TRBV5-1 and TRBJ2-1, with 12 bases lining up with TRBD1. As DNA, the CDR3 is TGCGCCAGCAGCTTGCTAGGGGGACAGGGGGCCAGTGAGCAGTTCTTC. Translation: CASSLLGGQGASEQFF.